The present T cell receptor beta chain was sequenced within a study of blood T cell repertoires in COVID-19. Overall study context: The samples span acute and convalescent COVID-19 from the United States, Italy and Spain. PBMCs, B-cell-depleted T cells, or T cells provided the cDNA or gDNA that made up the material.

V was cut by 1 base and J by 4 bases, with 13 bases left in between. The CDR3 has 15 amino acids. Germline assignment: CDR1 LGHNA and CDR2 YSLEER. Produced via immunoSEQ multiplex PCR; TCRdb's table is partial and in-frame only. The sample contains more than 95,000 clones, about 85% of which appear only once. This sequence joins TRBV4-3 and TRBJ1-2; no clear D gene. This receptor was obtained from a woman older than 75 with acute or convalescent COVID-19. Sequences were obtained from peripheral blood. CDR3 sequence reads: CASSQVAGSVYGYTF. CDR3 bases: TGCGCCAGCAGCCAAGTCGCGGGCTCCGTCTATGGCTACACCTTC.